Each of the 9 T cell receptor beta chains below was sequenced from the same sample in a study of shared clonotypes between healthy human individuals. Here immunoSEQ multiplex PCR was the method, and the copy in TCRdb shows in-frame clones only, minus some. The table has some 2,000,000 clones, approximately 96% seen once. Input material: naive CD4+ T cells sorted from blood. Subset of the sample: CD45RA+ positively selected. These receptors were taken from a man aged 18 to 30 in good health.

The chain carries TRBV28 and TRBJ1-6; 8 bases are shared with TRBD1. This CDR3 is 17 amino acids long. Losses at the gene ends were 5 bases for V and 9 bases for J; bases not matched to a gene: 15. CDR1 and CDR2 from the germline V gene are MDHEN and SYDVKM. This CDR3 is CASSRPGGSKKGSPLHF. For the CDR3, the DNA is TGTGCCAGCAGTCGGCCAGGGGGCTCGAAGAAGGGTTCACCCCTCCACTTT.

CDR3 sequence (DNA): TGTGCCAGCAGTTCCTCCGGGACGGGGTCCTACGAGCAGTACTTC. It is translated as CASSSSGTGSYEQYF. The gene calls are TRBV28 and TRBJ2-7, with D perhaps matching TRBD1 or TRBD2 (5 bases each). The V gene's germline CDR1 is MDHEN and CDR2 SYDVKM. The CDR3 totals 15 residues. V was clipped by 4 bases and J by 1 base, with 14 bases between them. The variable domain in full, completed from reference TRBV28 and TRBJ2-7, reads DVKVTQSSRYLVKRTGEKVFLECVQDMDHENMFWYRQDPGLGLRLIYFSYDVKMKEKGDIPEGYSVSREKKERFSLILESASTNQTSMYLCASSSSGTGSYEQYFGPGTRLTVT.

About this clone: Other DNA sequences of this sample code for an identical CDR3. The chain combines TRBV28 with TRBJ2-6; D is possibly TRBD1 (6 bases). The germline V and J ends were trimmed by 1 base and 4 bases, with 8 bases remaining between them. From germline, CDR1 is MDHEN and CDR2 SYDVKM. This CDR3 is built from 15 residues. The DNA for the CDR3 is TGTGCCAGCAGTTTATCAGGGGCCGGGGCCAACGTCCTGACTTTC. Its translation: CASSLSGAGANVLTF.

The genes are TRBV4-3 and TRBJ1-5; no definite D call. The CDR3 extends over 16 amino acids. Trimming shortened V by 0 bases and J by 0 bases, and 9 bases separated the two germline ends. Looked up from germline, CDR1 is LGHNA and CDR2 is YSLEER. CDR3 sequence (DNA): TGCGCCAGCAGCCAAGATTCGGCAGCTAGCAATCAGCCCCAGCATTTT. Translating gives CASSQDSAASNQPQHF.

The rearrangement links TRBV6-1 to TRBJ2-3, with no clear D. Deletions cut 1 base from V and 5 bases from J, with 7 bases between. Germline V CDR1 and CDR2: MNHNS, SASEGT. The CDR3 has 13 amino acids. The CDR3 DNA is TGTGCCAGCAGTGAAGGGGGTTTAGATACGCAGTATTTT. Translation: CASSEGGLDTQYF.

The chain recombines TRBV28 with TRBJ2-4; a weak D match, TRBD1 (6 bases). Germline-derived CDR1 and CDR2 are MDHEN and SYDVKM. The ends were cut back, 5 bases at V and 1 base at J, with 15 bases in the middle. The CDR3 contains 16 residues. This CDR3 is CASSTPGQLAKNIQYF. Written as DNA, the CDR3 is TGTGCCAGCAGTACCCCAGGACAGTTGGCCAAAAACATTCAGTACTTC.

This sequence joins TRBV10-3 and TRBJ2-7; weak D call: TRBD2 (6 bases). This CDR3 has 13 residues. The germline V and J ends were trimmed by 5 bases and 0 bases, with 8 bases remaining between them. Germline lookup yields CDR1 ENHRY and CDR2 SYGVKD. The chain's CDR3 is CAISTGDSYEQYF. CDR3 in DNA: TGTGCCATCAGTACGGGAGACTCCTACGAGCAGTACTTC.

The CDR3 here is CASSLSSGGEETQYF. The CDR3 DNA is TGTGCCAGCAGTTTATCTAGCGGGGGGGAAGAGACCCAGTACTTC. The chain couples TRBV28 to TRBJ2-5; 12 bases match TRBD2. CDR3 length: 15 residues. J gave up 3 bases and V 1 base, and 0 bases lay outside the gene matches. Germline V gene lookup returns CDR1 MDHEN and CDR2 SYDVKM. Based on the CDR3 plus reference TRBV28 and TRBJ2-5, the full variable domain is DVKVTQSSRYLVKRTGEKVFLECVQDMDHENMFWYRQDPGLGLRLIYFSYDVKMKEKGDIPEGYSVSREKKERFSLILESASTNQTSMYLCASSLSSGGEETQYFGPGTRLLVL.

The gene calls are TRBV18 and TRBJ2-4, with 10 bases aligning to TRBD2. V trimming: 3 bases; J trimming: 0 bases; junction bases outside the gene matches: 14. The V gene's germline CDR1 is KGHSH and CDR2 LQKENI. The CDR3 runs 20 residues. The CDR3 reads CASSPQASGSQMRAKNIQYF. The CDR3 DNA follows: TGTGCCAGCTCACCTCAGGCTAGCGGGAGCCAAATGCGAGCCAAAAACATTCAGTACTTC.